This T cell receptor beta chain was sequenced in a study of blood T cells in healthy people across ages. This clonotype was detected only a few times. Antigen: not known. A minimum of 6.5 million PBMCs was isolated per sample. Study observations and caveats: While age rose, TCR beta diversity per million T cells dropped in a roughly linear way.

Sample-barcoded 5' priming and a J-beta primer mix drove a second PCR of roughly 7 to 11 cycles. Each TCR beta cDNA got a 12-nucleotide random molecular identifier. TCRdb reprocessed the 5' RACE reads via MiXCR and lists one record per CDR3 protein. This sample yields roughly 800,000 distinct CDR3 sequences, of which around 34% are seen a single time; about an eighth belongs to the top ten. The sample was blood. This clonotype was obtained from a man aged 18-30 years in good health.

In DNA, the CDR3 is TGTGCCAGCAGTACGGAGACCCAGTACTTC. It encodes CASSTETQYF. J is TRBJ2-7 and V is TRBV2; no firm D call. The J call may be wrong; the DNA end is better matched by TRBJ2-5. Germline V gene sequence: CDR1 SNHLY, CDR2 FYNNEI. CDR3 size: 10 residues.